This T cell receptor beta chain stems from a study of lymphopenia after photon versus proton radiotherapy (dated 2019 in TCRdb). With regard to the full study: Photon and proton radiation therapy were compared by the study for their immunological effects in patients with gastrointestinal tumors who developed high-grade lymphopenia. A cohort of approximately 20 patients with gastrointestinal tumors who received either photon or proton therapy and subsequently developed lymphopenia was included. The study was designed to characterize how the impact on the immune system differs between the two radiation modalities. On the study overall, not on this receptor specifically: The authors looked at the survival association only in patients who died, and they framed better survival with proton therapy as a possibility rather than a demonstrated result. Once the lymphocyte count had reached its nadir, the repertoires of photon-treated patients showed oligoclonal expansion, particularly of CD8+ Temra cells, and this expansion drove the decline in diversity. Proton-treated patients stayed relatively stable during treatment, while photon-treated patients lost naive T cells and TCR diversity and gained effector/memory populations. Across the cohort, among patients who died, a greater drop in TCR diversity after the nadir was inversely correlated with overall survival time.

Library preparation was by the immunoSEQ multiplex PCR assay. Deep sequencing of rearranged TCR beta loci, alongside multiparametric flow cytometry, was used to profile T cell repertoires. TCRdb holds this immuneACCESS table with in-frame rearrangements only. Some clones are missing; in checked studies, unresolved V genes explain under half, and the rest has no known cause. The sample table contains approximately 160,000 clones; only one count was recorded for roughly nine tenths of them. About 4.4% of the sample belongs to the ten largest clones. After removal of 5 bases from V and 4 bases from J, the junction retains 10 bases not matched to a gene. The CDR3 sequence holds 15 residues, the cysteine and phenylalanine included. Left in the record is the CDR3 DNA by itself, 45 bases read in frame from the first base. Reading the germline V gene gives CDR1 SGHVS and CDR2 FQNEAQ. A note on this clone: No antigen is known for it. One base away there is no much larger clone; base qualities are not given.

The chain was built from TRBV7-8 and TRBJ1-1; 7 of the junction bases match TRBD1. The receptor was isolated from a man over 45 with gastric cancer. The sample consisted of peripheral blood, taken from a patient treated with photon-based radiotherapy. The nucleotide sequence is TGTGCCAGCAGCCCAATGGGACAGATCGGCACTGAAGCTTTCTTT. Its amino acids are CASSPMGQIGTEAFF. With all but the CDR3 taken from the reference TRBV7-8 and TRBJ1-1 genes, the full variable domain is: GAGVSQSPRYKVAKRGQDVALRCDPISGHVSLFWYQQALGQGPEFLTYFQNEAQLDKSGLPSDRFFAERPEGSVSTLKIQRTQQEDSAVYLCASSPMGQIGTEAFFGQGTRLTVV.